This passage covers 7 T cell receptor beta chains from one sample sequenced in a study of cytomegalovirus exposure and HLA in healthy donors. A multiplex PCR was run with 60 Vbeta primers and 13 Jbeta primers. Using immunoSEQ multiplex PCR, the repertoire was profiled, and TCRdb retains in-frame clones only, with some absent. This repertoire shows 150,000 to 200,000 clones, about 81% found once; its top ten account for about 1.8%. The sample comprised PBMCs. The receptors derive from a man younger than 35 in good health and CMV-seronegative.

This clone has more than one count but fewer than ten. The DNA of the CDR3 is TGTGCCAGCGGTTCAGGGGTGGATACGCAGTATTTT. Protein: CASGSGVDTQYF. The V and J genes are TRBV6-1 and TRBJ2-3; D possibly corresponds to TRBD1 (6 bases). Germline CDR1 is MNHNS and CDR2 is SASEGT. Deletions cut 8 bases from V and 6 bases from J, with 12 bases between. The CDR3 spans 12 residues.

This chain links TRBV7-8 with TRBJ2-1, with 10 bases fitting TRBD2. V lost 1 base to trimming and J lost 7 bases; unmatched junction nucleotides: 13. The CDR3 is made up of 18 amino acids. Per the germline V gene, CDR1 is SGHVS and CDR2 is FQNEAQ. CDR3 sequence: CASSLGARSGRGGNEQFF. The DNA of the CDR3 is TGTGCCAGCAGCTTAGGTGCCCGGAGCGGGAGGGGCGGGAATGAGCAGTTCTTC.

This sequence joins TRBV7-6 and TRBJ1-6; 10 bases agree with TRBD1. CDR3 length: 20 residues. CDR1 is SGHVS and CDR2 is FNYEAQ in the germline V gene. V shed 0 bases, J shed 2 bases, and the junction held 10 bases outside the gene matches. The CDR3 region is CASSLAVGTGDLAYNSPLHF. The CDR3 coding sequence is TGTGCCAGCAGCTTAGCCGTGGGGACAGGGGATTTGGCCTATAATTCACCCCTCCACTTT.

The J gene is TRBJ2-2, the V gene TRBV30; 9 bases align to TRBD1. The CDR3 runs to 17 residues. After removal of 1 base from V and 3 bases from J, the junction contained 9 bases not matched to a gene. In germline, CDR1 is GTSNPN, CDR2 SVGIG (reference sequence). The CDR3 DNA sequence: TGTGCCTGGAGTGGAGGGCCGGGACAGGGCTACACCGGGGAGCTGTTTTTT. Amino acid sequence: CAWSGGPGQGYTGELFF.

The CDR3 sequence is CASSLMGDYGYTF. In DNA form, the CDR3 reads TGTGCCAGCAGCTTGATGGGAGACTATGGCTACACCTTC. This chain joins TRBV5-5 and TRBJ1-2; D ambiguous. Trimming shortened V by 1 base and J by 3 bases, and 7 bases separated the two germline ends. Germline V CDR1 and CDR2: SGHKS, YYEKEE (reference sequence). This CDR3 is 13 amino acids long. Combining the CDR3 with reference TRBV5-5 and TRBJ1-2 gives the whole variable domain DAGVTQSPTHLIKTRGQQVTLRCSPISGHKSVSWYQQVLGQGPQFIFQYYEKEERGRGNFPDRFSARQFPNYSSELNVNALLLGDSALYLCASSLMGDYGYTFGSGTRLTVV.

DNA of the CDR3: TGCAGCGTCTCCGCGGGGGGGCCTGGGGCCAACGTCCTGACTTTC. It encodes CSVSAGGPGANVLTF. V gene TRBV29-1 combines with J gene TRBJ2-6; 9 bases are a match to TRBD2. Germline values: CDR1 SQVTM, CDR2 ANQGSEA. The CDR3 spans 15 residues. Trimming removed 6 bases from V and 2 bases from J; junction bases left unmatched: 5.

This clone was detected a few times. The chain combines TRBV9 with TRBJ1-2; 8 nucleotides agree with TRBD1. The CDR3 length is 16 residues. Germline CDR1 is SGDLS and CDR2 is YYNGEE. Germline trimming cut 1 base from V and 3 bases from J; bases unmatched to any gene: 8. The CDR3 here is CASSVSPGGRDYGYTF. The CDR3 region has the DNA TGTGCCAGCAGCGTATCCCCAGGGGGCAGAGACTATGGCTACACCTTC.